Listed here are 3 T cell receptor beta chains from one sample, sequenced in a study of T-cell memory formation after mild COVID-19. TCRdb itself ran the 5' RACE reads through MiXCR, one entry per CDR3 protein. Of some 260,000 distinct CDR3 sequences in the sample, 16% are singletons; the top ten hold about 3.5%. What was sequenced was PBMCs or a T cell subset sorted from them (not recorded which). The receptors here all came from a man aged 18 to 29 who had mild COVID-19 (a few samples of this study predate the infection). Cell type and time point are not known.

The chain combines TRBV3-1 with TRBJ2-7; a weak D match, TRBD2 (5 bases). V was shortened by 1 base and J by 5 bases, with 12 bases between the two germline ends. Looked up from germline, CDR1 is LGHDT and CDR2 is YNNKEL (reference sequence). CDR3 length equals 14 residues. Here the CDR3 reads CASSQGTVRDEQYF. As DNA, the CDR3 is TGTGCCAGCAGCCAAGGGACCGTGAGGGACGAGCAGTACTTC.

The chain combines TRBV20-1 with TRBJ1-5; 7 bases agree with TRBD1. Trimming cost V 3 bases and J 9 bases; bases outside gene matches: 8. From germline, CDR1 is DFQATT and CDR2 SNEGSKA (reference sequence). The CDR3 contains 13 residues. The CDR3 coding sequence is TGCAGTGCTAGGCACACAGGGGATGGGCCCCAGCATTTT. It yields the protein CSARHTGDGPQHF.

V usage is TRBV7-2 and J usage is TRBJ2-7; D is unresolved. This CDR3 has 14 residues. Trimming cost V 1 base and J 4 bases, with 11 bases left between them. Germline-derived CDR1 and CDR2 are SGHTA and FQGNSA. CDR3 amino acids: CASSLVAGRYEQYF. The DNA for the CDR3 is TGTGCCAGCAGCTTAGTGGCCGGAAGATACGAGCAGTACTTC.